This TCR beta chain was recorded in a study of PD-1 blockade in classical Hodgkin lymphoma. Study-wide background: Patients were dosed intravenously with nivolumab at 3 mg/kg every 2 weeks. Findings and limits, study-wide: Among the patients, those starting nivolumab under 1 year after ASCT were excluded. Compared with healthy donors, newly diagnosed patients reportedly showed lower baseline TCR diversity.

Sequenced by immunoSEQ multiplex PCR; TCRdb stores in-frame clones only, minus some. The sample records 21,000 or so clones, approximately 85% being singletons. For this clone: Its target is unknown.

This sample's time point: cycle 4 day 1 (C4D1), after 6 weeks of nivolumab. Every patient relapsed after autologous stem cell transplantation, and brentuximab vedotin exposure varied. Responses achieved at best were complete response, partial response or progressive disease. CDR3 length: 15 residues. CDR1 and CDR2 (germline): LNHNV, YYDKDF (reference sequence). Trimming removed 0 bases from V and 6 bases from J; junction bases left unmatched: 5. This TCR derives from a human donor with classical Hodgkin lymphoma. The rearrangement uses TRBV15 and TRBJ1-2, with 9 bases identical to TRBD1. Sequences were derived from peripheral blood mononuclear cells (PBMCs), sampled before the fourth cycle of nivolumab. CDR3 protein: CATSRDLRTGDGYTF. DNA for the CDR3: TGTGCCACCAGCAGAGATCTTAGGACAGGGGATGGCTACACCTTC.